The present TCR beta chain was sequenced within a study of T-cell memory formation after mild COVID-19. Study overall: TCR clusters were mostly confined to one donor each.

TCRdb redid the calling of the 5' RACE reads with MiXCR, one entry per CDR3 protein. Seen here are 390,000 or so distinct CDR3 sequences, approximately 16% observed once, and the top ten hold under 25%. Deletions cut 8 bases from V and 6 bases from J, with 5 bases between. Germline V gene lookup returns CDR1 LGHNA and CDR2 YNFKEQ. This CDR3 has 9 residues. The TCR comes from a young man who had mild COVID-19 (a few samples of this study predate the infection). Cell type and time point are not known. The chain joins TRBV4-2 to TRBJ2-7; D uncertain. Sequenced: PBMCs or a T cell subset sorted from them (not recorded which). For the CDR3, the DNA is TGTGCCAGCCGCATCGAGCAGTACGTC. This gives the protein CASRIEQYV.